This T cell receptor beta chain was sequenced during a study of blood T cells in healthy people across ages. Findings and caveats of the study: The fall in TCR beta diversity per million T cells was roughly linear with age. PBMC samples, being unsorted, prevented any conclusive comparison of naive and antigen-experienced cells. Higher diversity and more naive CD4+ cells were features of long-lived donors, compared to aged donors.

PCR was performed a second time for about 7 to 12 cycles using a sample-barcoded 5' primer and a J-beta primer mix. Via MiXCR, TCRdb re-called the 5' RACE reads, giving one row per CDR3 protein. The repertoire holds approximately 730,000 distinct CDR3 sequences, with approximately 55% as singletons. About this clonotype itself: The antigen remains unidentified.

Germline V gene lookup returns CDR1 SGHTA and CDR2 FQGNSA. The CDR3 has 12 amino acids. The donors, healthy Caucasians from Russia, were aged about 6 to 95. This receptor was obtained from a man older than 75 in good health. The rearrangement links TRBV7-2 to TRBJ2-7; D remains ambiguous. The J call may be in error: the DNA end matches TRBJ2-5 better. The sample was blood. CDR3 protein: CASSLSHETQYF. The CDR3 DNA follows: TGTGCCAGCAGCCTCAGTCACGAGACCCAGTACTTC.